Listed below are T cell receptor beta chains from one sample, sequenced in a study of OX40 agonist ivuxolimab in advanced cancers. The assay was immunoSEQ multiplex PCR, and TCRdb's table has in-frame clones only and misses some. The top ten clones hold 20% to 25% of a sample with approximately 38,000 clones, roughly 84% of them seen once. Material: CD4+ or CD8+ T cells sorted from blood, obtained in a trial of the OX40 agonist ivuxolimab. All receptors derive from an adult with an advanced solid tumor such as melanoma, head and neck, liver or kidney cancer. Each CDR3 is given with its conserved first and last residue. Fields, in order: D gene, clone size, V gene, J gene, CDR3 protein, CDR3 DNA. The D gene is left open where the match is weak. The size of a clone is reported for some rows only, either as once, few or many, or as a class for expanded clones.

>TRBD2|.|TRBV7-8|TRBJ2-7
CASSPRGTSGAYEQYF
TGTGCCAGCAGCCCCAGAGGGACTAGCGGGGCCTACGAGCAGTACTTC
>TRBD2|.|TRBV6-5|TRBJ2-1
CASSPLAGDNEQFF
TGTGCCAGCAGTCCTCTAGCGGGGGACAATGAGCAGTTCTTC
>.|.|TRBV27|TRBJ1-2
CASSNSPTGYYGYTF
TGTGCCAGCAGTAATTCACCCACAGGGTACTATGGCTACACCTTC
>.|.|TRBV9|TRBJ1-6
CASSEGGSYNSPLHF
TGTGCCAGCAGCGAGGGGGGCTCCTATAATTCACCCCTCCACTTT
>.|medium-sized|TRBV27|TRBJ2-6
CASSLQYSGANVLTF
TGTGCCAGCAGTTTACAGTACTCTGGGGCCAACGTCCTGACTTTC
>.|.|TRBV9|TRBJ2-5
CASSVGRLRQGGNQETQYF
TGTGCCAGCAGCGTAGGAAGGCTTCGACAGGGAGGGAACCAAGAGACCCAGTACTTC
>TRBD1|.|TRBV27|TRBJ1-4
CASRSGPGTGREKLFF
TGTGCCAGCAGGTCTGGCCCCGGGACAGGGCGCGAAAAACTGTTTTTT
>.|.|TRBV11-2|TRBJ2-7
CASSLDSSYEQYF
TGTGCCAGCAGCTTGGACAGCTCCTACGAGCAGTACTTC
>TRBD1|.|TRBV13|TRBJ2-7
CASSLTGTVDEQYF
TGTGCCAGCAGCTTGACCGGGACAGTAGACGAGCAGTACTTC
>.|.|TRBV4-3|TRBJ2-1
CASSQGTGGIYNEQFF
TGCGCCAGCAGCCAAGGGACAGGAGGGATTTACAATGAGCAGTTCTTC
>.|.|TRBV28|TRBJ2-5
CATRADQETQYF
TGTGCCACCCGAGCAGACCAAGAGACCCAGTACTTC
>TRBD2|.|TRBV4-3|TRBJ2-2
CASSQALVAGRIGELFF
TGCGCCAGCAGCCAAGCGTTAGTAGCGGGGCGGATCGGGGAGCTGTTTTTT
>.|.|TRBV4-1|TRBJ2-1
CASSQGTNDEQFF
TGCGCCAGCAGCCAAGGGACTAACGATGAGCAGTTCTTC
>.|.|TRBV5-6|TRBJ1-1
CASSFAAGTTGTEAFF
TGTGCCAGCAGCTTCGCCGCAGGGACCACTGGCACTGAAGCTTTCTTT
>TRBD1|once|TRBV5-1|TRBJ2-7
CASSPKQGQETYEQYF
TGCGCCAGCAGCCCTAAACAGGGACAGGAAACCTACGAGCAGTACTTC
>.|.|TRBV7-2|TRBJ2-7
CASSLEGTLYYEQYF
TGTGCCAGCAGCTTAGAGGGGACCCTCTACTACGAGCAGTACTTC
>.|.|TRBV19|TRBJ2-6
CASSIWDTGANVLTF
TGTGCCAGTAGTATTTGGGACACTGGGGCCAACGTCCTGACTTTC
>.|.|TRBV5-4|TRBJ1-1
CASSLGKGSTEAFF
TGTGCCAGCAGCTTGGGCAAAGGTAGCACTGAAGCTTTCTTT
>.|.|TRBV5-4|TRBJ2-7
CASSSVHEQYF
TGTGCCAGCAGCTCGGTGCACGAGCAGTACTTC
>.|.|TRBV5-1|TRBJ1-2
CASRFEGNYGYTF
TGCGCCAGCAGATTTGAGGGGAACTATGGCTACACCTTC
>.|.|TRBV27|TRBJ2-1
CASSLPPVGYNEQFF
TGTGCCAGCAGTTTACCCCCTGTAGGGTACAATGAGCAGTTCTTC
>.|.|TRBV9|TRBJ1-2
CASSVEGRGKDGYTF
TGTGCCAGCAGCGTAGAGGGCAGGGGAAAGGATGGCTACACCTTC
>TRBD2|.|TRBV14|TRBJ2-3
CASSPLGLAGTVDTQYF
TGTGCCAGCAGCCCGTTAGGACTAGCGGGAACCGTAGATACGCAGTATTTT
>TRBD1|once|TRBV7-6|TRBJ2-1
CASSTRDRAANEQFF
TGTGCCAGCAGCACCCGGGACAGGGCCGCCAATGAGCAGTTCTTC
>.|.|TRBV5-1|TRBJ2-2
CASATGTSTLNTGELFF
TGCGCCAGCGCCACCGGGACTTCAACTCTTAACACCGGGGAGCTGTTTTTT
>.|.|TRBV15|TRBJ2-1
CATRGAGTYNEQFF
TGTGCCACCAGGGGGGCAGGGACTTACAATGAGCAGTTCTTC
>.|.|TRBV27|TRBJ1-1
CASSFSKRTEAFF
TGTGCCAGCAGTTTCAGTAAACGCACTGAAGCTTTCTTT
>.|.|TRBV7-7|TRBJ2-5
CASSTTRGWGETQYF
TGTGCTAGCAGCACCACTAGGGGATGGGGGGAGACCCAGTACTTC
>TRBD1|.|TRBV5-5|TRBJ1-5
CASSRGVPRGLNQPQHF
TGTGCCAGCAGCCGTGGGGTTCCTAGGGGGCTAAATCAGCCCCAGCATTTT
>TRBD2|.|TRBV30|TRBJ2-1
CAWSVSSGYNEQFF
TGTGCCTGGAGTGTGTCTAGCGGTTACAATGAGCAGTTCTTC
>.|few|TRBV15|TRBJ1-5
CATSREWGSSNQPQHF
TGTGCCACCAGCAGAGAGTGGGGCAGTAGCAATCAGCCCCAGCATTTT
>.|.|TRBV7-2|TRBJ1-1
CASSRPMNTEAFF
TGTGCCAGCAGCCGACCCATGAACACTGAAGCTTTCTTT
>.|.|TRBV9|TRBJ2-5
CASSEGGGLETQYF
TGTGCCAGCAGCGAGGGAGGGGGTTTAGAGACCCAGTACTTC
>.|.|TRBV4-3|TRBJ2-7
CASSLDYAYEQYF
TGCGCCAGCAGCCTTGATTACGCCTACGAGCAGTACTTC
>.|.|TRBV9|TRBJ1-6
CASSVAQDGLSPLHF
TGTGCCAGCAGCGTAGCCCAAGATGGATTGTCACCCCTCCACTTT
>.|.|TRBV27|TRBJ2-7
CASSLGGGAFYEQYF
TGTGCCAGCAGTTTGGGAGGGGGGGCATTCTACGAGCAGTACTTC
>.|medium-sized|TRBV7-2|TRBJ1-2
CASSPGGEGGYTF
TGTGCCAGCAGCCCCGGGGGAGAGGGTGGCTACACCTTC
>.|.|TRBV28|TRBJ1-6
CASSLIRVRANSPLHF
TGTGCCAGCAGTTTGATTAGGGTTAGGGCAAATTCACCCCTCCACTTT
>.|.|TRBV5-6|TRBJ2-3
CASSLGAGTSTDTQYF
TGTGCCAGCAGCTTGGGGGCGGGAACTAGCACAGATACGCAGTATTTT
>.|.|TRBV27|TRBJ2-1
CASSFAYNEQFF
TGTGCCAGCAGTTTCGCCTACAATGAGCAGTTCTTC
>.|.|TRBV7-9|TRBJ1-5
CASSSGISNQPQHF
TGTGCCAGCAGCTCCGGGATTAGCAATCAGCCCCAGCATTTT
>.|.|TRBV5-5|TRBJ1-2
CASSFGYGYTF
TGTGCCAGCAGCTTTGGGTATGGCTACACCTTC
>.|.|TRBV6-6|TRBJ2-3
CASSPGREADTQYF
TGTGCCAGCAGTCCCGGCAGGGAGGCAGATACGCAGTATTTT
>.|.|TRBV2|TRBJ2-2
CASGLVEPMNTGELFF
TGTGCCAGCGGCCTAGTGGAACCTATGAACACCGGGGAGCTGTTTTTT
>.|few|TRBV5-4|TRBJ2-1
CASSLGVNEQFF
TGTGCCAGCAGCTTGGGCGTCAATGAGCAGTTCTTC
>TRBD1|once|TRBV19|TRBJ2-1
CASNFGTGSPNEQFF
TGTGCCAGTAATTTTGGGACAGGGAGTCCGAATGAGCAGTTCTTC
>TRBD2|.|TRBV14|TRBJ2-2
CASSRTSGGTGELFF
TGTGCCAGCAGCCGGACTAGCGGCGGCACCGGGGAGCTGTTTTTT
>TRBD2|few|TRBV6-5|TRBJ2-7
CASSYSIGGGEQYF
TGTGCCAGCAGTTACTCGATCGGCGGGGGCGAGCAGTACTTC
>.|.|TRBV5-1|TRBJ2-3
CASRWSDTQYF
TGCGCCAGCAGGTGGTCAGATACGCAGTATTTT